The clone carrying this T cell receptor (beta chain) was seen just once. Antigen unknown. Here immunoSEQ multiplex PCR was the method, and the copy in TCRdb shows in-frame clones only, minus some. The data show 150,000 or so clones, 88% seen once. This specimen belongs to a study of radiation and T cells in renal cell carcinoma. Overall study context: Nephrectomy followed 15 Gy stereotactic body radiation by 4 weeks. Findings of the study overall: Top tumor clonotypes rose in blood 2 weeks post-radiation, then contracted.

Described time point: baseline pretreatment blood. Treatment defined: 15 Gy SBRT to primary tumor, nephrectomy 4 weeks later. Serial blood draws occurred at baseline and 2 and 4 weeks post-SBRT. This CDR3 comprises 14 residues. With 7 bases removed from V and 5 bases from J, the gap between germline ends came to 17 bases. Germline CDR1 and CDR2: SGHTA and FQGNSA. This TCR came from a woman aged 70 to 79 with renal cell carcinoma. The sequenced sample was blood, obtained from a patient whose treatment included radiotherapy and nephrectomy. The rearrangement uses TRBV7-2 and TRBJ1-1; TRBD1 might be the D (5 bases). The chain's CDR3 is CASMTRGGRTEAFF. CDR3 DNA: TGTGCCAGCATGACCCGGGGGGGGAGGACTGAAGCTTTCTTT.